The sequence of this TCR beta chain was determined in a study of T-cell memory formation after mild COVID-19. The V end was cut by 0 bases, the J end by 0 bases, with 20 bases between. CDR3 length: 19 amino acids. Germline V gene lookup returns CDR1 SGHVS and CDR2 FQNEAQ. TCR alpha and TCR beta cDNA libraries carrying sample barcodes and UMIs were produced by 5'RACE using constant-segment primers. TCRdb reprocessed the 5' RACE reads via MiXCR and lists one record per CDR3 protein. The sample has 400,000 to 500,000 distinct CDR3 sequences; about 19% are singletons. The sequence was obtained from an adult woman who had mild COVID-19 (a few samples of this study predate the infection). Cell type and time point are not known. The specimen was PBMCs or a T cell subset sorted from them (not recorded which). The chain employs TRBV7-8 and TRBJ1-1, with D possibly matching TRBD1 (5 bases). CDR3 in amino acids: CASSLAPIFGHFMNTEAFF. The CDR3 DNA follows: TGTGCCAGCAGCTTAGCGCCCATCTTTGGACACTTCATGAACACTGAAGCTTTCTTT.